A single sample is the source of the 15 T cell receptor beta chains below, sequenced in a study of shared clonotypes between healthy human individuals. Profiled with immunoSEQ multiplex PCR; TCRdb holds only in-frame clones, not every one. The sample includes 2,500,000 or so clones, roughly 93% of them seen just once. The material sequenced was naive CD4+ T cells from PBMCs. Subset defined: CD45RA+ positively selected. The receptors originated from a man aged 18 to 29 in good health. Some clones in this sample may be carry-over from other donors' samples.

This clone has just one count. This rearrangement joins TRBV7-3 to TRBJ2-1; D may be TRBD2 (7 bases). Germline CDR1 SGHTA, CDR2 FQGTGA. The CDR3 is 15 amino acids. The V and J ends lost 5 bases and 8 bases respectively, with 19 bases between them. CDR3 sequence reads: CASSPSGGGGYEQFF. The CDR3 DNA reads as TGTGCCAGCAGCCCCTCCGGCGGGGGCGGGTATGAGCAGTTCTTC.

The chain links TRBV5-4 to TRBJ1-3; D unresolved. The CDR3 runs to 16 residues. Trimming shortened V by 0 bases and J by 1 base, and 11 bases separated the two germline ends. CDR1 SGHNT and CDR2 YYREEE come from the germline V gene (reference sequence). The CDR3 loop is CASSLAKARSGNTIYF. As DNA, the CDR3 is TGTGCCAGCAGCTTGGCCAAGGCCCGGTCTGGAAACACCATATATTTT.

V and J are TRBV9 and TRBJ1-3, with a possible D match to TRBD1 (5 bases). Trimming stripped 7 bases from V and 1 base from J, with 12 bases between. Per germline, CDR1 SGDLS and CDR2 YYNGEE. The CDR3 is 14 amino acids. The DNA of the CDR3 is TGTGCCAGCGGGCAGGGCGGTTCTGGAAACACCATATATTTT. This encodes CASGQGGSGNTIYF. Looking up the rest from reference TRBV9 and TRBJ1-3 gives the full variable domain: DSGVTQTPKHLITATGQRVTLRCSPRSGDLSVYWYQQSLDQGLQFLIQYYNGEERAKGNILERFSAQQFPDLHSELNLSSLELGDSALYFCASGQGGSGNTIYFGEGSWLTVV.

This clone has a single count. The chain has TRBV6-5 and TRBJ2-3; TRBD2 matches 13 bases. V lost 4 bases and J lost 7; bases outside the gene matches: 8. Germline V gene data show CDR1 as MNHEY and CDR2 as SVGAGI. The CDR3 extends over 16 amino acids. This CDR3 reads CASSSGLAGLFYTQYF. Here the CDR3 DNA reads TGTGCCAGCAGTTCGGGACTAGCGGGGTTGTTTTATACGCAGTATTTT.

The chain couples TRBV10-3 to TRBJ2-7; 13 positions match TRBD2. V lost 5 bases, J lost 2 bases, and 3 bases stayed unmatched. The CDR3 totals 15 residues. The germline gives CDR1 ENHRY, CDR2 SYGVKD. DNA for the CDR3: TGTGCCATCAGTCAACTAGCGGGAGGGACCTACGAGCAGTACTTC. Protein: CAISQLAGGTYEQYF.

V is TRBV9 and J is TRBJ2-1, with D possibly being TRBD2 (6 bases). The CDR3 covers 16 residues. Between the trimmed V and J ends, which lost 0 bases and 4 bases, there was a span of 14 bases. The germline V gene has CDR1 SGDLS and CDR2 YYNGEE. The CDR3 sequence: CASSVGGGSLYNEQFF. The CDR3 DNA is TGTGCCAGCAGCGTAGGAGGAGGGAGTCTTTACAATGAGCAGTTCTTC.

V usage is TRBV6-1 and J usage is TRBJ1-5; 7 nucleotides match TRBD1. The V and J ends lost 6 bases and 11 bases, in that order; junction bases with no gene match: 7. The CDR3 is 12 amino acids. The germline V gene encodes CDR1 MNHNS and CDR2 SASEGT. In nucleotides, the CDR3 is TGTGCCAGCAGGTTCGCGGACAGGTCCCAGCATTTT. Residues: CASRFADRSQHF.

The chain recombines TRBV11-2 with TRBJ2-7; 8 bases map to TRBD2. V gave up 3 bases and J gave up 1 base; unmatched junction bases: 2. Germline loops: CDR1 SGHAT, CDR2 FQNNGV. The CDR3 length is 14 residues. The CDR3: CASSFTSGSYEQYF. The CDR3 nucleotides are TGTGCCAGCAGCTTTACTAGCGGTTCCTACGAGCAGTACTTC.

The chain joins TRBV27 to TRBJ1-6; 9 bases fit TRBD1. V shed 5 bases and J 7 bases; nucleotides not matched to a gene: 9. CDR3 length equals 16 residues. Germline V lookup: CDR1 MNHEY, CDR2 SMNVEV (reference sequence). The CDR3 loop is CASSHRTGAQNSPLHF. CDR3 nucleotide sequence: TGTGCCAGCAGTCACCGGACAGGGGCCCAGAATTCACCCCTCCACTTT.

The chain links TRBV5-1 to TRBJ1-2, with a tentative D call TRBD1 (6 bases). Trimming removed 1 base at V and 5 bases at J, with 18 bases between. The CDR3 totals 16 residues. The germline gives CDR1 SGHRS, CDR2 YFSETQ. The CDR3 DNA reads as TGCGCCAGCAGCTTGTCCAGGGGACAACTCGCTTATGGCTACACCTTC. Amino acids: CASSLSRGQLAYGYTF.

This clone was seen a handful of times. The gene calls are TRBV19 and TRBJ1-1; 12 bases are a match to TRBD1. V shed 8 bases, J shed 4 bases, and the junction held 5 bases outside the gene matches. The CDR3 sequence is 14 residues long. Germline values: CDR1 LNHDA, CDR2 SQIVND (reference sequence). The CDR3, as DNA: TGTGCCAGTCGGGACAGGGGGCTTAGCACTGAAGCTTTCTTT. Translation: CASRDRGLSTEAFF.

The rearrangement joins TRBV28 to TRBJ2-3, with 11 bases that match TRBD2. V trimming: 5 bases; J trimming: 3 bases; junction bases outside the gene matches: 13. The CDR3 totals 18 residues. Looked up from germline, CDR1 is MDHEN and CDR2 is SYDVKM. The CDR3 protein is CASSTPVLTSGRTDTQYF. CDR3 DNA sequence: TGTGCCAGCAGTACCCCCGTCCTTACTAGCGGGAGAACAGATACGCAGTATTTT.

The rearrangement uses TRBV5-1 and TRBJ2-5, with 10 bases lining up with TRBD2. CDR3 length equals 16 residues. Per germline, CDR1 SGHRS and CDR2 YFSETQ. The ends lost 0 bases at V and 9 bases at J; junction bases unmatched: 11. The CDR3 sequence: CASSLDLAGELRAQYF. The CDR3 DNA sequence: TGCGCCAGCAGCTTGGATCTAGCGGGAGAGCTTCGGGCCCAGTACTTC.

The chain couples TRBV5-1 to TRBJ2-7; D might be TRBD1 (6 bases). CDR3 length: 14 amino acids. Germline CDR1 SGHRS, CDR2 YFSETQ. V lost 4 bases and J lost 3, with 14 bases in between. This CDR3 reads CASSPTGQSYEQYF. The CDR3 DNA sequence: TGCGCCAGCAGCCCCACCGGACAGAGCTACGAGCAGTACTTC.

Concerning this clone itself: Other DNA sequences in this specimen translate into the identical CDR3. This sequence joins TRBV27 and TRBJ2-5; possible D gene TRBD2, 6 bases. The CDR3 has 14 residues. Germline lookup yields CDR1 MNHEY and CDR2 SMNVEV (reference sequence). V was pared by 5 bases and J by 4 bases, with 14 bases between. CDR3 loop: CASSPRRGRETQYF. The CDR3 nucleotides read TGTGCCAGCAGTCCGAGGCGGGGAAGAGAGACCCAGTACTTC.